These T cell receptor beta chains were read from a single sample in a study of PD-1 blockade in classical Hodgkin lymphoma. This table comes from immunoSEQ multiplex PCR, and its TCRdb copy is limited to in-frame clones, with some not included. The table includes fewer than 25,000 clones, roughly 80% detected once. The input for sequencing was CD4+ T cells from blood, taken before the fourth cycle of nivolumab. These receptors all stem from a human donor with classical Hodgkin lymphoma. The CDR3 runs from the conserved cysteine through the conserved F or W. The D gene is left open where the match is weak. Clone size is shown for a subset of rows, as once, few, many or a class of expanded clone.

D	size	V	J	DNA	CDR3
TRBD1	NA	TRBV14	TRBJ1-6	TGTGCCAGCAGCCGTTCCGGGACAGGGGTGCCACCCCTCCACTTT	CASSRSGTGVPPLHF
NA	NA	TRBV10-3	TRBJ2-7	TGTGCCATCAGTGAGTCGGCGACTAGGGGCGAGCAGTACTTC	CAISESATRGEQYF
TRBD1	NA	TRBV2	TRBJ2-5	TGTGCCAGCAGCGCGGACAGGGCGCAAGAGACCCAGTACTTC	CASSADRAQETQYF
NA	once	TRBV4-1	TRBJ2-1	TGCGCCAGCAGCCCCGAGCAGGTTCCCCGTCGGAATGAGCAGTTCTTC	CASSPEQVPRRNEQFF
NA	NA	TRBV27	TRBJ1-6	TGTGCCAGCAGTCCTGGGACCTCGGGGCCCCTCCACTTT	CASSPGTSGPLHF
NA	NA	TRBV10-3	TRBJ2-1	TGTGCCGCCTGGGAGACGAATGAGCAGTTCTTC	CAAWETNEQFF
NA	NA	TRBV5-1	TRBJ2-2	TGCGCCAGCAGCTCCCAGGGTGGTTACACCGGGGAGCTGTTTTTT	CASSSQGGYTGELFF
NA	NA	TRBV5-6	TRBJ2-1	TGTGCCAGCACCACTTACGGGGTACAGCCATCGTACAATGAGCAGTTCTTC	CASTTYGVQPSYNEQFF
NA	NA	TRBV19	TRBJ1-4	TGTGCCAGTATTCCTAAGCCGGGACTCCCGACCTACGAAAAACTGTTTTTT	CASIPKPGLPTYEKLFF
NA	NA	TRBV6-6	TRBJ2-1	TGTGCCAGCAGTAAAAGGGGAGCTAGCTTCAATGAGCAGTTCTTC	CASSKRGASFNEQFF
TRBD1	NA	TRBV19	TRBJ2-1	TGTGCCAGTAGTAGGGCAGGGGGTTCCTACAATGAGCAGTTCTTC	CASSRAGGSYNEQFF
NA	NA	TRBV28	TRBJ2-7	TGTGCCAGCAATGGAGAAAGAACAATCTCCTACGAGCAGTACTTC	CASNGERTISYEQYF
NA	NA	TRBV14	TRBJ2-1	TGTGCCAGCAGTCTACCGACAGACAATGAGCAGTTCTTC	CASSLPTDNEQFF